This TCR beta chain appears in the sequencing data of a study of T cell responses to AZD1222 COVID-19 vaccine. Study results and limitations: Repertoires were obtained solely post-peak T cell response. The number of AZD1222 recipients seropositive at baseline was only 5 to 7.

On this clone: The antigen remains undetermined.

The CDR3 totals 15 residues. Germline loops: CDR1 SGHNT, CDR2 YENEEA. Trimming removed 1 base from V and 5 bases from J; junction bases left unmatched: 3. Sequenced by immunoSEQ multiplex PCR; TCRdb stores in-frame clones only, minus some. Of 94,000 or so clones listed, about 90% were seen once; the top ten hold about 25%. The receptor comes from an adult in good health. This material consisted of peripheral blood, taken on day 0 of AZD1222 vaccination. The chain employs TRBV11-3 and TRBJ2-3; 10 bases line up with TRBD2. CDR3 in DNA: TGTGCCAGCAGCTTAGGGACTAGCGGAGAAGATACGCAGTATTTT. It translates to CASSLGTSGEDTQYF.